The 5 T cell receptor beta chains reported below all come from one sample, sequenced in a study of metastatic and nonmetastatic thyroid tumors. Through MiXCR, TCRdb re-clonotyped the PCR reads. The table includes more than 11,000 clones, almost 30% detected once. There were no patients who had received any treatment before thyroid surgery. The sequenced sample was blood. These receptors all come from a female donor with papillary thyroid cancer or a benign thyroid nodule (not recorded which). Some clones in this sample may be carry-over from other donors' samples.

This clone is labeled medium-sized. The rearrangement uses TRBV2 and TRBJ1-2; D is unclear. Germline V gene lookup returns CDR1 SNHLY and CDR2 FYNNEI. The germline V and J ends were trimmed by 2 bases and 4 bases, with 11 bases remaining between them. The CDR3 covers 14 residues. The CDR3 region is CASSESEAPYGYTF. In nucleotides, the CDR3 is TGTGCCAGCAGTGAATCTGAGGCCCCCTATGGCTACACCTTC.

This clone was seen more than once but under ten times. V usage is TRBV10-3 and J usage is TRBJ2-2, with D perhaps matching TRBD2 (5 bases). Germline loops: CDR1 ENHRY, CDR2 SYGVKD. The germline V and J ends were trimmed by 8 bases and 15 bases, with 16 bases remaining between them. CDR3 size: 11 residues. This CDR3 reads CAIAEDGDLFF. CDR3 coding DNA: TGTGCCATCGCGGAAGACGGGGATTTGTTTTTT.

This clone was counted ten times or more. Other DNA sequences in the sample encode the same CDR3. This CDR3 is CASSLAAGLASYEQYF. The DNA of the CDR3 is TGTGCCAGCAGCTTAGCGGCGGGGCTCGCCTCCTACGAGCAGTACTTC. The rearrangement uses TRBV5-5 and TRBJ2-7, with D possibly being TRBD2 (6 bases). The germline V and J ends were trimmed by 2 bases and 0 bases, with 15 bases remaining between them. Germline assignment: CDR1 SGHKS and CDR2 YYEKEE (reference sequence). The CDR3 is made up of 16 amino acids. The full variable domain, its missing parts supplied by reference TRBV5-5 and TRBJ2-7, is DAGVTQSPTHLIKTRGQQVTLRCSPISGHKSVSWYQQVLGQGPQFIFQYYEKEERGRGNFPDRFSARQFPNYSSELNVNALLLGDSALYLCASSLAAGLASYEQYFGPGTRLTVT.

Concerning this clone itself: An end of the junction differs from the germline gene, which may be a read error. The V and J genes are TRBV10-2 and TRBJ2-1; D tentatively reads TRBD1 or TRBD2 (6 bases each). The germline CDR1 and CDR2 sequences are WSHSY and SAAADI. The CDR3 covers 15 residues. The CDR3 sequence: CACSEGGRAGHEQFF. CDR3 sequence (DNA): TGCGCCTGCAGTGAGGGGGGTAGAGCGGGCCATGAGCAGTTCTTC.

By share, this clone ranks as medium-sized. This chain joins TRBV7-2 and TRBJ2-5; TRBD2 aligns across 7 bases. Germline trimming cut 2 bases from V and 0 bases from J; bases unmatched to any gene: 3. This CDR3 is 15 amino acids long. CDR1 is SGHTA, CDR2 FQGNSA, per germline. This CDR3 is CASSLKAGYQETQYF. For the CDR3, the DNA is TGTGCCAGCAGCTTAAAAGCGGGGTACCAAGAGACCCAGTACTTC.